Below are 15 T cell receptor beta chains sequenced from a single sample in a study of blood T cell repertoires in COVID-19. TCRdb's copy holds only in-frame clones and misses some; the assay was immunoSEQ multiplex PCR. Among 140,000 to 150,000 clones listed, 84% were seen once. The specimen was peripheral blood. These TCRs come from a human donor in a cohort sampled during active COVID-19.

V gene TRBV2 combines with J gene TRBJ1-2, with D tentatively TRBD1 (6 bases). Trimming cost V 6 bases and J 1 base, with 21 bases left between them. The CDR3 covers 17 residues. Germline loops: CDR1 SNHLY, CDR2 FYNNEI. As DNA, the CDR3 is TGTGCCAGCAGGGATCTAAATTTCGGACAGATTAACTATGGCTACACCTTC. Translating it yields CASRDLNFGQINYGYTF. Using reference TRBV2 and TRBJ1-2 for the parts outside the CDR3, the full variable domain is EPEVTQTPSHQVTQMGQEVILRCVPISNHLYFYWYRQILGQKVEFLVSFYNNEISEKSEIFDDQFSVERPDGSNFTLKIRSTKLEDSAMYFCASRDLNFGQINYGYTFGSGTRLTVV.

This rearrangement joins TRBV27 to TRBJ2-3; TRBD1 is a possible D gene (6 bases). The length of the CDR3 is 16 residues. In germline, CDR1 is MNHEY, CDR2 SMNVEV (reference sequence). V dropped 3 bases and J dropped 4 bases, with 17 bases sitting between them. CDR3 protein: CASSLATGRLPDTQYF. The CDR3 DNA sequence: TGTGCCAGCAGTTTGGCGACAGGCCGACTCCCAGATACGCAGTATTTT.

The CDR3 here is CASSLLGTPSYEQYV. CDR3 in DNA: TGTGCCAGCAGCTTATTAGGGACTCCCTCCTACGAGCAGTACGTC. V gene TRBV7-9 combines with J gene TRBJ2-7; D may be TRBD2 (6 bases). Germline V gene data show CDR1 as SEHNR and CDR2 as FQNEAQ (reference sequence). The ends were cut back, 2 bases at V and 0 bases at J, with 11 bases in the middle. CDR3 size: 15 residues.

V usage is TRBV29-1 and J usage is TRBJ2-1, with TRBD2 identical over 14 bases. The CDR3 has 14 amino acids. The germline CDR1 and CDR2 sequences are SQVTM and ANQGSEA. V dropped 6 bases and J dropped 6; count of bases not matched to a gene: 4. The CDR3 DNA is TGCAGCGTCGCGACTAGCGGGGGGGGCAATGAGCAGTTCTTC. It yields the protein CSVATSGGGNEQFF.

V is TRBV19 and J is TRBJ1-5; 10 bases agree with TRBD1. With V trimmed by 6 bases and J by 7 bases, 6 bases remained unmatched. CDR1 LNHDA and CDR2 SQIVND come from the germline V gene (reference sequence). The CDR3 spans 14 residues. The CDR3 spells CASSGQGGYQPQHF. The DNA of the CDR3 is TGTGCCAGTAGCGGACAGGGGGGGTACCAGCCCCAGCATTTT. The full variable domain, its missing parts supplied by reference TRBV19 and TRBJ1-5, is DGGITQSPKYLFRKEGQNVTLSCEQNLNHDAMYWYRQDPGQGLRLIYYSQIVNDFQKGDIAEGYSVSREKKESFPLTVTSAQKNPTAFYLCASSGQGGYQPQHFGDGTRLSIL.

V gene TRBV4-2 combines with J gene TRBJ1-4, with 7 bases identical to TRBD1. V was clipped by 0 bases and J by 5 bases; unmatched bases: 18. This CDR3 comprises 20 residues. Looked up from germline, CDR1 is LGHNA and CDR2 is YNFKEQ. The CDR3 DNA reads as TGTGCCAGCAGCCAAGATCACCCCTTTCCGAGGGGACAGCGCAATGAAAAACTGTTTTTT. As protein: CASSQDHPFPRGQRNEKLFF.

V is TRBV4-2 and J is TRBJ1-3; D remains ambiguous. In germline, CDR1 is LGHNA, CDR2 YNFKEQ. Deletions cut 0 bases from V and 0 bases from J, with 9 bases between. The CDR3 runs to 16 residues. The CDR3 protein is CASSQEYTNSGNTIYF. CDR3 coding DNA: TGTGCCAGCAGCCAAGAGTACACCAACTCTGGAAACACCATATATTTT.

The chain uses TRBV11-2 and TRBJ2-2; D possibly corresponds to TRBD1 (6 bases). The germline CDR1 and CDR2 sequences are SGHAT and FQNNGV. The CDR3 runs to 12 residues. The V end lost 5 bases, the J end lost 6 bases, and 7 bases lay between the germline ends. CDR3 bases: TGTGCCAGCAGCCAGGGGTCCGGGGAGCTGTTTTTT. This encodes CASSQGSGELFF. Supplemented by reference TRBV11-2 and TRBJ2-2, the full variable domain reads EAGVAQSPRYKIIEKRQSVAFWCNPISGHATLYWYQQILGQGPKLLIQFQNNGVVDDSQLPKDRFSAERLKGVDSTLKIQPAKLEDSAVYLCASSQGSGELFFGEGSRLTVL.

V and J are TRBV15 and TRBJ1-5; possible D gene TRBD1, 6 bases. The CDR3 loop spans 15 amino acids. Between the trimmed V and J ends, which lost 3 bases and 3 bases, there was a span of 12 bases. Germline V gene data show CDR1 as LNHNV and CDR2 as YYDKDF (reference sequence). The CDR3: CATSRETGTNQPQHF. The CDR3 DNA reads TGTGCCACCAGCAGGGAAACAGGGACCAATCAGCCCCAGCATTTT.

The chain employs TRBV6-2 or TRBV6-3 and TRBJ1-5; 7 nucleotides agree with TRBD1. The V and J ends lost 6 bases and 5 bases, in that order; junction bases with no gene match: 13. Germline assignment: CDR1 MNHEY and CDR2 SVGEGT. The CDR3 totals 16 residues. For the CDR3, the DNA is TGTGCCAGCAGCCGGAATAAGGGGGCCGGGGATCAGCCCCAGCATTTT. Protein product: CASSRNKGAGDQPQHF.

The rearrangement uses TRBV6-6 and TRBJ2-7, with D possibly being TRBD1 (6 bases). The CDR3 totals 15 residues. CDR1 is MNHNY, CDR2 SVGAGI, per germline (reference sequence). V shed 7 bases and J shed 5 bases, with 21 bases lying between them. CDR3 sequence reads: CASTSGGQSNHEQYF. The DNA of the CDR3 is TGTGCCAGCACCTCCGGAGGACAGTCGAACCACGAGCAGTACTTC.

V and J are TRBV12-3 or TRBV12-4 and TRBJ1-4; D is possibly TRBD1 (5 bases). The CDR3 has 13 amino acids. Trimming stripped 5 bases from V and 8 bases from J, with 12 bases between. The CDR3 bases are TGTGCCAGCAGTATAGGACATCGGGAAAAACTGTTTTTT. Protein sequence: CASSIGHREKLFF.

The chain recombines TRBV2 with TRBJ2-6, with a weak D call TRBD2 (7 bases). Trimming removed 6 bases from V and 3 bases from J, with 24 bases in between. The CDR3 loop spans 19 amino acids. CDR1 is SNHLY, CDR2 FYNNEI, per germline. CDR3 sequence reads: CASRGLGGQPTDGANVLTF. As DNA, the CDR3 is TGTGCCAGCAGGGGCCTCGGGGGGCAGCCCACAGATGGGGCCAACGTCCTGACTTTC.

The table lists this clone with a few counts. The chain carries TRBV4-1 and TRBJ2-2; a possible D gene is TRBD2 (5 bases). V shed 0 bases and J shed 2 bases, with 13 bases lying between them. CDR3 length: 17 residues. Per the germline V gene, CDR1 is MGHRA and CDR2 is YSYEKL. The CDR3 loop is CASSQETGAVNTGELFF. As DNA, the CDR3 is TGCGCCAGCAGCCAAGAGACTGGAGCGGTAAACACCGGGGAGCTGTTTTTT.

This clone has just one count. V usage is TRBV2 and J usage is TRBJ2-3; 9 nucleotides agree with TRBD1. CDR3 length: 14 amino acids. Germline lookup yields CDR1 SNHLY and CDR2 FYNNEI. V shed 8 bases and J 4 bases; nucleotides not matched to a gene: 7. CDR3 bases: TGTGCCAGCCTGGACAGGGGAGGGTCAGATACGCAGTATTTT. It specifies CASLDRGGSDTQYF.